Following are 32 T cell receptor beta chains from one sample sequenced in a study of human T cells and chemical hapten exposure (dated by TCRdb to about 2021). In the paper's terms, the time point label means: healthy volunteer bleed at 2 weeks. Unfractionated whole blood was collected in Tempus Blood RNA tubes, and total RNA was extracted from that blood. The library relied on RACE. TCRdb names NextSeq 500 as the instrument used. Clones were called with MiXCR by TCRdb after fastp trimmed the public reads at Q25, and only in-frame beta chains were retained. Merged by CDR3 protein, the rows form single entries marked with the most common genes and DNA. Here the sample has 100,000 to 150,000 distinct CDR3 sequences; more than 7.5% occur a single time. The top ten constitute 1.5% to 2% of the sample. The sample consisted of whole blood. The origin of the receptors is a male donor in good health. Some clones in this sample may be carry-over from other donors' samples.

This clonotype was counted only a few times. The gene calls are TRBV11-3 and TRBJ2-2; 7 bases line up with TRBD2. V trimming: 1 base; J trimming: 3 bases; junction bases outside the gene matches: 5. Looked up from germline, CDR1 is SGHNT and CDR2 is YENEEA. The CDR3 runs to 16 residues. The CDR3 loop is CASSLAGGSYTGELFF. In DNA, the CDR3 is TGTGCCAGCAGCTTAGCAGGCGGGAGCTACACCGGGGAGCTGTTTTTT.

The CDR3 sequence is CASGLGHINSNQPQHF. The CDR3 coding sequence is TGTGCTAGTGGTTTGGGCCACATAAATAGCAATCAGCCCCAGCATTTT. The rearrangement joins TRBV12-5 to TRBJ1-5; D remains unclear. Per the germline V gene, CDR1 is LGHNT and CDR2 is FRNRAP. This CDR3 region has 16 residues. The V end lost 1 base, the J end lost 0 bases, and 10 bases lay between the germline ends.

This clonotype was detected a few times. DNA of the CDR3: TGTGCTAGTGGTCTCCCCAAGGGATGGGCTTTCTTT. It yields the protein CASGLPKGWAFF. The V and J genes are TRBV12-5 and TRBJ1-1, with D uncertain. V lost 5 bases to trimming and J lost 11 bases, with 15 bases between them. The germline CDR1 and CDR2 sequences are LGHNT and FRNRAP. CDR3 size: 12 residues.

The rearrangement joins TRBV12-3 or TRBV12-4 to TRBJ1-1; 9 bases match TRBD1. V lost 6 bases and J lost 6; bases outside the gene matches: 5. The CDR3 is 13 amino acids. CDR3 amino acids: CASSQTGGAEAFF. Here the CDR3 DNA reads TGTGCCAGCAGCCAAACAGGGGGCGCTGAAGCTTTCTTT.

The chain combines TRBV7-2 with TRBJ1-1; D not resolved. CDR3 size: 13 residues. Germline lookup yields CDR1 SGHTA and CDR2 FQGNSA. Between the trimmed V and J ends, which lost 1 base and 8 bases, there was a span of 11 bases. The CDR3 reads CASSLVIRAEAFF. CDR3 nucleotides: TGTGCCAGCAGCTTAGTCATCCGGGCAGAAGCTTTCTTT.

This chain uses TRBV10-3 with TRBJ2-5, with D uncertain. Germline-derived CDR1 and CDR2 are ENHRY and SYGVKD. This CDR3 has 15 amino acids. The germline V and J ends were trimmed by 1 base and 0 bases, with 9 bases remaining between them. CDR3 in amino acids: CAISEFRQDQETQYF. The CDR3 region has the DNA TGTGCCATCAGTGAGTTTAGGCAGGACCAAGAGACCCAGTACTTC.

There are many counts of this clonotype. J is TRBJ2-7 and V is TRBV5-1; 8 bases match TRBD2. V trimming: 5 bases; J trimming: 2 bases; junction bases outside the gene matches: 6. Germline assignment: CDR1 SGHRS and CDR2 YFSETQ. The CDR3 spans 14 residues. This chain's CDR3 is CASREPGGAYEQYF. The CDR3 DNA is TGCGCCAGCAGAGAACCGGGGGGGGCCTACGAGCAGTACTTC. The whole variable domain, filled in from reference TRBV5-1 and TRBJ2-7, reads KAGVTQTPRYLIKTRGQQVTLSCSPISGHRSVSWYQQTPGQGLQFLFEYFSETQRNKGNFPGRFSGRQFSNSRSEMNVSTLELGDSALYLCASREPGGAYEQYFGPGTRLTVT.

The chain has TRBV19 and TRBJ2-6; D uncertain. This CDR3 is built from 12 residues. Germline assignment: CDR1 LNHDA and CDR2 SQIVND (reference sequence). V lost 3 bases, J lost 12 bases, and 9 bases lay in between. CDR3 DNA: TGTGCCAGTAGTATGTCTCCCCCCGTCCTGACTTTC. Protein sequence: CASSMSPPVLTF.

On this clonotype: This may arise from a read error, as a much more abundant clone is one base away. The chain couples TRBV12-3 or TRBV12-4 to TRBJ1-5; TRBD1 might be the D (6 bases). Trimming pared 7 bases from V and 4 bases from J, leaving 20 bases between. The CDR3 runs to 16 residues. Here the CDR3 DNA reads TGTGCCAGCACCCCTCGACGGCAGGGGAGAAATCAGCCCCAGCATTTT. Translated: CASTPRRQGRNQPQHF.

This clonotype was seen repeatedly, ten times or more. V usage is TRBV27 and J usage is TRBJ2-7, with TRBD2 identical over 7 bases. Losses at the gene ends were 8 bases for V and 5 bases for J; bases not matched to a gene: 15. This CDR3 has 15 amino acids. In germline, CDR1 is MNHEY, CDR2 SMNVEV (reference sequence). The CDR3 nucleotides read TGTGCCAGCGGCACCCTCGCGGGAGTGTTACACGAGCAGTACTTC. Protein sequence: CASGTLAGVLHEQYF.

The CDR3 DNA is TGTGCCAGCAGCTTTGGCGGGACAGCACCACCGAACACTGAAGCTTTCTTT. Protein: CASSFGGTAPPNTEAFF. J is TRBJ1-1 and V is TRBV11-2; TRBD1 aligns across 7 bases. The CDR3 extends over 17 amino acids. V lost 3 bases and J lost 1; bases outside the gene matches: 11. Germline-derived CDR1 and CDR2 are SGHAT and FQNNGV.

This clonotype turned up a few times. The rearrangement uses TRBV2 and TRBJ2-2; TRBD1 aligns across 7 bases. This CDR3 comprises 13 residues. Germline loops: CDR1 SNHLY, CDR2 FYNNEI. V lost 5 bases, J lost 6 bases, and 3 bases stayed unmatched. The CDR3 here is CASSPGQAGELFF. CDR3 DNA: TGTGCCAGCAGTCCAGGACAGGCCGGGGAGCTGTTTTTT.

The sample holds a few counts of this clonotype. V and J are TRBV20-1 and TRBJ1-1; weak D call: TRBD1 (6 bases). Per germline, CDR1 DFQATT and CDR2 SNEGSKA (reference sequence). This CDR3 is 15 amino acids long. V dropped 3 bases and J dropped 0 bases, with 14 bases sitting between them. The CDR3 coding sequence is TGCAGTGCTAGGGGAAACAGGGCCCTGAACACTGAAGCTTTCTTT. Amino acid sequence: CSARGNRALNTEAFF.

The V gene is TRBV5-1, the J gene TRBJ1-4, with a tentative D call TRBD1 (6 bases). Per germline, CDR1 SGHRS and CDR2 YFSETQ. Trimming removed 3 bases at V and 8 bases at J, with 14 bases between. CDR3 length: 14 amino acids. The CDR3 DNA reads TGCGCCAGCAGCTCGGGCAGCCAGGGGGAAAAACTGTTTTTT. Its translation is CASSSGSQGEKLFF.

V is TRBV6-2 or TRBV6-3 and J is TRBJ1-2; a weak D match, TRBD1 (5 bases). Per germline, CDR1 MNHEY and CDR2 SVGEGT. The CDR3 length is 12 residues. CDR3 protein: CVGGDGGSGYTF. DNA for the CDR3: TGTGTCGGGGGAGATGGGGGAAGCGGCTACACCTTC.

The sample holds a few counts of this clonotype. In DNA, the CDR3 is TGTGCCAGCAGGACAGGGTACGAGCAGTACTTC. Its translation is CASRTGYEQYF. This chain links TRBV27 with TRBJ2-7; 7 positions agree with TRBD1. The V segment lost 6 bases and the J segment 4 bases; nucleotides outside the gene matches: 0. CDR3 size: 11 residues. From germline, CDR1 is MNHEY and CDR2 SMNVEV (reference sequence).

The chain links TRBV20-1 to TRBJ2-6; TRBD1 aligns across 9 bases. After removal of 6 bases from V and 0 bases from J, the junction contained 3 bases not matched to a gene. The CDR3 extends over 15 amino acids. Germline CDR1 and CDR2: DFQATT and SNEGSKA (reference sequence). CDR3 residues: CSAPGQGSGANVLTF. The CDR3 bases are TGCAGTGCCCCGGGACAGGGCTCTGGGGCCAACGTCCTGACTTTC.

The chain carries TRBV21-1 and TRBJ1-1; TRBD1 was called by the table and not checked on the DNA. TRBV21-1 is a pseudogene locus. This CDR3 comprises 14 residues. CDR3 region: CASLTGNIGTEAFF. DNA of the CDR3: TGTGCCAGCTTGACAGGGAATATTGGCACTGAAGCTTTCTTT.

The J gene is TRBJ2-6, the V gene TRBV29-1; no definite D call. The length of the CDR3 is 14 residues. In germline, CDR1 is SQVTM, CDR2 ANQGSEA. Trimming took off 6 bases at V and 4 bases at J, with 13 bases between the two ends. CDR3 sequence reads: CSVPGAVGANVLTF. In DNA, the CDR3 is TGCAGCGTACCAGGCGCAGTAGGGGCCAACGTCCTGACTTTC.

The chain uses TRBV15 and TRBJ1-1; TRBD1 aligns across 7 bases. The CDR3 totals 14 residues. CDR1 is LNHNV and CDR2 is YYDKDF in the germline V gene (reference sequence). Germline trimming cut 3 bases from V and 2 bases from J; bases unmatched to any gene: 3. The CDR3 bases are TGTGCCACCAGCAGGACAGGGTCTAACACTGAAGCTTTCTTT. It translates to CATSRTGSNTEAFF.

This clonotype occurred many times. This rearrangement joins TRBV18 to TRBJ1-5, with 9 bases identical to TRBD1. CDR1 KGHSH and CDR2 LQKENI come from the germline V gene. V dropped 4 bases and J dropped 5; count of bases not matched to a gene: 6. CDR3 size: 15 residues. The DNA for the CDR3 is TGTGCCAGCTCACGACCGGGACAGGGCCATCAGCCCCAGCATTTT. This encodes CASSRPGQGHQPQHF.

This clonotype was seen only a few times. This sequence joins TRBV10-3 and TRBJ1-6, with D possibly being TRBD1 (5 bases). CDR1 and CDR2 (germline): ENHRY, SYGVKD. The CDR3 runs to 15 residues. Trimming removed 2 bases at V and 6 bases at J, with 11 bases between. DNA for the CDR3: TGTGCCATCAGTGAGCCGAGGGGACGTAATTCACCCCTCCACTTT. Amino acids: CAISEPRGRNSPLHF.

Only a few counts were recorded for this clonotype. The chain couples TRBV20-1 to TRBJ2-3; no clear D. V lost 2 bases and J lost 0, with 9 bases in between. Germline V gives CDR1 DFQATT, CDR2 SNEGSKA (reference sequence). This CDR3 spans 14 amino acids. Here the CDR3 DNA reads TGCAGTGCTAGACCTCGAACAAGCACAGATACGCAGTATTTT. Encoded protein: CSARPRTSTDTQYF.

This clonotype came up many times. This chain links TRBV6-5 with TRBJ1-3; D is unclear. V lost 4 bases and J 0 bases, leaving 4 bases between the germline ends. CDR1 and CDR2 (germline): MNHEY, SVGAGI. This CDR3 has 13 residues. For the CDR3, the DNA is TGTGCCAGCAGTTCAGGCTCTGGAAACACCATATATTTT. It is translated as CASSSGSGNTIYF.

The DNA of the CDR3 is TGTGCCAGCAGTTCCCCCAGGACCGCCTACGAGCAGTACTTC. Translated: CASSSPRTAYEQYF. V is TRBV12-3 or TRBV12-4 and J is TRBJ2-7; D unclear. The CDR3 extends over 14 amino acids. The ends were cut back, 4 bases at V and 2 bases at J, with 12 bases in the middle.

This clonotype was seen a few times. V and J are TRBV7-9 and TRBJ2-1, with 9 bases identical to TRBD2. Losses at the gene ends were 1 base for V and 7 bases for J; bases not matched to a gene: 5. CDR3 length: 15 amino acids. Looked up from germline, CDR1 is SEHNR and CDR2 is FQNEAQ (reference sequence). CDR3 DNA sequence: TGTGCCAGCAGCTTAGTGAGGCTAGCGGGAAATGAGCAGTTCTTC. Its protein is CASSLVRLAGNEQFF.

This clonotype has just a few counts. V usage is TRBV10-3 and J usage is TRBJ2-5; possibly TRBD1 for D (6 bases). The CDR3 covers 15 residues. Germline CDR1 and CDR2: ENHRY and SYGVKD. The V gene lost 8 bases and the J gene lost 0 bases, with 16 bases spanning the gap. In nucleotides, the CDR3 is TGTGCCATCGGTCCGGACAGCAAGTACCAAGAGACCCAGTACTTC. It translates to CAIGPDSKYQETQYF.

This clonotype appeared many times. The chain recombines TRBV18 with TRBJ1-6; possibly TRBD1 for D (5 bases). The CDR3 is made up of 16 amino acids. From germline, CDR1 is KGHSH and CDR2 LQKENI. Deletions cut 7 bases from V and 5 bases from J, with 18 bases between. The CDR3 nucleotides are TGTGCCAGCTACCACCGGGCAGGGCGGGATAATTCACCCCTCCACTTT. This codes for CASYHRAGRDNSPLHF.

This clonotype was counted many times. CDR3 sequence reads: CATSRVAGATGELFF. CDR3 DNA: TGTGCCACCAGCAGAGTGGCGGGGGCAACCGGGGAGCTGTTTTTT. This chain connects TRBV15 to TRBJ2-2; a weak D match, TRBD2 (7 bases). Per the germline V gene, CDR1 is LNHNV and CDR2 is YYDKDF (reference sequence). Trimming took off 1 base at V and 5 bases at J, with 11 bases between the two ends. The CDR3 spans 15 residues.

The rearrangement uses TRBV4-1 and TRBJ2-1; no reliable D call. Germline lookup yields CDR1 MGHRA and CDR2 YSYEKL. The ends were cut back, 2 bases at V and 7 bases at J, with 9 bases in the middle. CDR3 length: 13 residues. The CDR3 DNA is TGCGCCAGCAGCCAATTACTTGTGAATGAGCAGTTCTTC. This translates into CASSQLLVNEQFF.

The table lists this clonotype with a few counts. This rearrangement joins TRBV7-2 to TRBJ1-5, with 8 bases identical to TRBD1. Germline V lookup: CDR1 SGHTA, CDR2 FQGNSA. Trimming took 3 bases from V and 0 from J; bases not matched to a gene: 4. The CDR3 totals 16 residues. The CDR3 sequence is CASSLGQASSNQPQHF. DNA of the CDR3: TGTGCCAGCAGCTTGGGACAGGCGAGTAGCAATCAGCCCCAGCATTTT.

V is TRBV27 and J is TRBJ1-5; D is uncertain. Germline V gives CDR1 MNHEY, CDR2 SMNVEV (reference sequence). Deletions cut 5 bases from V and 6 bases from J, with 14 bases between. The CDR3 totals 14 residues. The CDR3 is CASSQQRAGQPQHF. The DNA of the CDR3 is TGTGCCAGCAGTCAACAACGGGCGGGTCAGCCCCAGCATTTT.